Listed here are 3 T cell receptor beta chains from one sample, sequenced in a study of shared clonotypes between healthy human individuals. Some clones are missing from TCRdb's copy, which holds only in-frame ones; the method was immunoSEQ multiplex PCR. The sample holds about 490,000 clones; over 65% are singletons and the top ten take about an eighth. The sequenced sample consisted of PBMCs. These receptors were taken from a woman in her thirties or forties in good health. Some clones in this sample may be carry-over from other donors' samples.

This clone was seen only a few times. The V gene is TRBV9, the J gene TRBJ1-4; 9 nucleotides match TRBD1. The CDR3 contains 15 residues. The V segment lost 3 bases and the J segment 4 bases; nucleotides outside the gene matches: 4. Germline loops: CDR1 SGDLS, CDR2 YYNGEE. The DNA for the CDR3 is TGTGCCAGCAGCGAACGACAGGGGGATAATGAAAAACTGTTTTTT. Translating gives CASSERQGDNEKLFF.

The rearrangement uses TRBV15 and TRBJ2-7; the D is unclear. Trimming stripped 1 base from V and 7 bases from J, with 14 bases between. CDR1 is LNHNV and CDR2 is YYDKDF in the germline V gene (reference sequence). This CDR3 has 14 amino acids. The CDR3 spells CATSRGRVMGEQYF. In DNA, the CDR3 is TGTGCCACCAGCAGAGGAAGGGTTATGGGGGAGCAGTACTTC.

This clone has at least ten counts. In nucleotides, the CDR3 is TGTGCCAGCAGTGACTTAGCGGGAGGGCCTGATACGCAGTATTTT. Protein product: CASSDLAGGPDTQYF. V is TRBV6-4 and J is TRBJ2-3, with 11 bases that match TRBD2. V was clipped by 1 base and J by 6 bases; unmatched bases: 3. The CDR3 has 15 amino acids. CDR1 MRHNA and CDR2 SNTAGT come from the germline V gene.